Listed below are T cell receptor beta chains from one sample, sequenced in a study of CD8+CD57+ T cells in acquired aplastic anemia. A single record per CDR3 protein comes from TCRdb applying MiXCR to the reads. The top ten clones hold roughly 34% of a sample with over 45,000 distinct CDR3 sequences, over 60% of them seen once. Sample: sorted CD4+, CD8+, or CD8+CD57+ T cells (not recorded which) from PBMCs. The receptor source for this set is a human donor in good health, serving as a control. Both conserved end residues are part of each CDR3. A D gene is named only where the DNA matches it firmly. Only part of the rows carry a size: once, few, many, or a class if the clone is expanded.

CDR3 protein: CSASLQYNYGYTF; CDR3 DNA: TGCAGTGCTAGTTTACAGTACAACTATGGCTACACCTTC; J gene: TRBJ1-2; V gene: TRBV20-1; D gene: NA; clone size: once
CDR3 protein: CSDFRQGEYGYTF; CDR3 DNA: TGCAGCGACTTCCGACAGGGGGAATATGGCTACACCTTC; J gene: TRBJ1-2; V gene: TRBV29-1; D gene: TRBD1; clone size: NA
CDR3 protein: CASSIPGRASTDTQYF; CDR3 DNA: TGTGCCAGTAGTATCCCGGGCCGGGCTAGCACAGATACGCAGTATTTT; J gene: TRBJ2-3; V gene: TRBV19; D gene: NA; clone size: NA
CDR3 protein: CSAHHGTARETQYF; CDR3 DNA: TGCAGTGCTCATCACGGGACAGCTCGGGAGACCCAGTACTTC; J gene: TRBJ2-5; V gene: TRBV20-1; D gene: TRBD1; clone size: once
CDR3 protein: CASSVAGGTEAFF; CDR3 DNA: TGTGCCAGCAGTGTGGCAGGAGGGACTGAAGCTTTCTTT; J gene: TRBJ1-1; V gene: TRBV2; D gene: NA; clone size: NA
CDR3 protein: CASSLVSGAYTDTQYF; CDR3 DNA: TGTGCCAGCAGCTTAGTGAGCGGGGCGTACACAGATACGCAGTATTTT; J gene: TRBJ2-3; V gene: TRBV11-2; D gene: TRBD2; clone size: NA
CDR3 protein: CAISAVGLNSYEQYF; CDR3 DNA: TGTGCCATCAGTGCGGTAGGGTTAAACTCCTACGAGCAGTACTTC; J gene: TRBJ2-7; V gene: TRBV10-3; D gene: NA; clone size: NA
CDR3 protein: CASSLEPTGDPRPGANVLTF; CDR3 DNA: TGTGCCAGCAGCTTAGAGCCAACAGGGGACCCTAGGCCTGGGGCCAACGTCCTGACTTTC; J gene: TRBJ2-6; V gene: TRBV11-2; D gene: TRBD1; clone size: many
CDR3 protein: CASSIGRANEQFF; CDR3 DNA: TGTGCCAGTAGTATAGGCAGGGCCAATGAGCAGTTCTTC; J gene: TRBJ2-1; V gene: TRBV19; D gene: NA; clone size: NA
CDR3 protein: CAIRPQGSNTEAFF; CDR3 DNA: TGTGCCATCAGGCCACAGGGGTCGAACACTGAAGCTTTCTTT; J gene: TRBJ1-1; V gene: TRBV10-3; D gene: TRBD1; clone size: few
CDR3 protein: CASSGGGNEQFF; CDR3 DNA: TGTGCCAGCAGCGGAGGGGGGAATGAGCAGTTCTTC; J gene: TRBJ2-1; V gene: TRBV2; D gene: NA; clone size: NA
CDR3 protein: CSADIGGEAYEQYF; CDR3 DNA: TGCAGTGCAGACATCGGGGGGGAAGCCTACGAGCAGTACTTC; J gene: TRBJ2-7; V gene: TRBV20-1; D gene: TRBD2; clone size: NA
CDR3 protein: CASNTPTPPEYF; CDR3 DNA: TGTGCCAGTAATACACCGACGCCGCCGGAGTACTTC; J gene: TRBJ2-7; V gene: TRBV19; D gene: NA; clone size: NA
CDR3 protein: CASSEARAGNEQFF; CDR3 DNA: TGTGCCAGCAGTGAAGCCAGGGCGGGCAATGAGCAGTTCTTC; J gene: TRBJ2-1; V gene: TRBV2; D gene: NA; clone size: once
CDR3 protein: CSAPPRGRAGYTF; CDR3 DNA: TGCAGTGCTCCCCCGAGGGGGCGGGCTGGCTACACCTTC; J gene: TRBJ1-2; V gene: TRBV20-1; D gene: TRBD1; clone size: NA
CDR3 protein: CATSDGRGYGYTF; CDR3 DNA: TGTGCCACCAGCGATGGACGGGGCTATGGCTACACCTTC; J gene: TRBJ1-2; V gene: TRBV15; D gene: NA; clone size: NA
CDR3 protein: CSAVVGTGLYEQYF; CDR3 DNA: TGCAGCGCCGTCGTCGGGACAGGGCTCTACGAGCAGTACTTC; J gene: TRBJ2-7; V gene: TRBV29-1; D gene: TRBD1; clone size: NA
CDR3 protein: CASTLGTEAFF; CDR3 DNA: TGTGCCAGTACCCTCGGCACTGAAGCTTTCTTT; J gene: TRBJ1-1; V gene: TRBV19; D gene: NA; clone size: few
CDR3 protein: CSARITGRNSPLHF; CDR3 DNA: TGCAGTGCTAGGATAACAGGAAGAAATTCACCCCTCCACTTT; J gene: TRBJ1-6; V gene: TRBV20-1; D gene: NA; clone size: NA
CDR3 protein: CASSHIAGGSEQFF; CDR3 DNA: TGTGCCAGCAGTCACATAGCGGGAGGTAGTGAGCAGTTCTTC; J gene: TRBJ2-1; V gene: TRBV7-8; D gene: TRBD2; clone size: NA
CDR3 protein: CASSMGTNEQFF; CDR3 DNA: TGTGCCAGTAGTATGGGTACCAATGAGCAGTTCTTC; J gene: TRBJ2-1; V gene: TRBV19; D gene: NA; clone size: NA
CDR3 protein: CASSGAVTQYF; CDR3 DNA: TGTGCCAGCAGCGGGGCAGTGACCCAGTACTTC; J gene: TRBJ2-5; V gene: TRBV25-1; D gene: NA; clone size: NA
CDR3 protein: CASSLGDRIFWEQYF; CDR3 DNA: TGCGCCAGCAGCTTGGGGGACAGGATATTTTGGGAGCAGTACTTC; J gene: TRBJ2-7; V gene: TRBV5-1; D gene: TRBD1; clone size: many
CDR3 protein: CASSDRTGGGNGYTF; CDR3 DNA: TGTGCCAGCAGTGACAGAACAGGGGGTGGAAATGGCTACACCTTC; J gene: TRBJ1-2; V gene: TRBV2; D gene: TRBD1; clone size: NA
CDR3 protein: CASRTGYEQYF; CDR3 DNA: TGTGCCAGTAGGACAGGCTACGAGCAGTACTTC; J gene: TRBJ2-7; V gene: TRBV19; D gene: NA; clone size: NA
CDR3 protein: CSARQATEAFF; CDR3 DNA: TGCAGTGCTAGGCAGGCCACTGAAGCTTTCTTT; J gene: TRBJ1-1; V gene: TRBV20-1; D gene: NA; clone size: NA
CDR3 protein: CATTDRINQPQHF; CDR3 DNA: TGTGCCACCACGGACAGGATCAATCAGCCCCAGCATTTT; J gene: TRBJ1-5; V gene: TRBV15; D gene: TRBD1; clone size: NA
CDR3 protein: CASSSLAGGPYEQYF; CDR3 DNA: TGTGCCAGCAGCTCACTAGCGGGAGGGCCCTACGAGCAGTACTTC; J gene: TRBJ2-7; V gene: TRBV7-9; D gene: TRBD2; clone size: NA
CDR3 protein: CATSRDFLGDEQYF; CDR3 DNA: TGTGCCACCAGCAGAGATTTCCTCGGCGACGAGCAGTACTTC; J gene: TRBJ2-7; V gene: TRBV15; D gene: NA; clone size: NA
CDR3 protein: CASSLADDYQPQHF; CDR3 DNA: TGTGCCAGCAGCTTAGCGGACGATTATCAGCCCCAGCATTTT; J gene: TRBJ1-5; V gene: TRBV7-2; D gene: NA; clone size: NA
CDR3 protein: CAWTQGLQNTEAFF; CDR3 DNA: TGTGCCTGGACCCAGGGGCTGCAGAACACTGAAGCTTTCTTT; J gene: TRBJ1-1; V gene: TRBV30; D gene: NA; clone size: many
CDR3 protein: CASSWEENNEQFF; CDR3 DNA: TGTGCCAGCAGCTGGGAGGAGAACAATGAGCAGTTCTTC; J gene: TRBJ2-1; V gene: TRBV7-9; D gene: NA; clone size: NA
CDR3 protein: CASRGIAGGADTQYF; CDR3 DNA: TGTGCCAGCAGGGGGATAGCGGGGGGCGCAGATACGCAGTATTTT; J gene: TRBJ2-3; V gene: TRBV25-1; D gene: TRBD2; clone size: NA
CDR3 protein: CASSLIQGLSDTEAFF; CDR3 DNA: TGTGCCAGCAGCTTAATACAGGGGCTGAGTGACACTGAAGCTTTCTTT; J gene: TRBJ1-1; V gene: TRBV11-2; D gene: TRBD1; clone size: NA
CDR3 protein: CASSFRQFTEAFF; CDR3 DNA: TGTGCCAGCAGTTTCCGTCAATTCACTGAAGCTTTCTTT; J gene: TRBJ1-1; V gene: TRBV28; D gene: NA; clone size: many
CDR3 protein: CASSPPMADEAFF; CDR3 DNA: TGTGCCAGCTCACCACCAATGGCAGATGAAGCTTTCTTT; J gene: TRBJ1-1; V gene: TRBV18; D gene: NA; clone size: many
CDR3 protein: CASSSSGTSLNEQFF; CDR3 DNA: TGTGCCAGCAGCTCCTCCGGGACTAGCCTCAATGAGCAGTTCTTC; J gene: TRBJ2-1; V gene: TRBV11-1; D gene: TRBD2; clone size: NA
CDR3 protein: CASSLTASGNTIYF; CDR3 DNA: TGTGCCAGCAGCCTGACAGCTTCTGGAAACACCATATATTTT; J gene: TRBJ1-3; V gene: TRBV7-9; D gene: NA; clone size: NA
CDR3 protein: CAIAPGRTEAFF; CDR3 DNA: TGTGCCATCGCCCCGGGGAGGACTGAAGCTTTCTTT; J gene: TRBJ1-1; V gene: TRBV10-3; D gene: NA; clone size: NA
CDR3 protein: CAISVGEEETQYF; CDR3 DNA: TGTGCCATCAGTGTAGGGGAAGAGGAGACCCAGTACTTC; J gene: TRBJ2-5; V gene: TRBV10-3; D gene: NA; clone size: NA
CDR3 protein: CASSTSIGHGNTEAFF; CDR3 DNA: TGTGCCAGCAGTACATCAATCGGACACGGGAACACTGAAGCTTTCTTT; J gene: TRBJ1-1; V gene: TRBV2; D gene: NA; clone size: NA
CDR3 protein: CASSLDFGLGSYEQYF; CDR3 DNA: TGTGCCAGCAGCTTAGATTTTGGACTAGGTTCCTACGAGCAGTACTTC; J gene: TRBJ2-7; V gene: TRBV7-6; D gene: TRBD2; clone size: once
CDR3 protein: CASISTETQYF; CDR3 DNA: TGTGCCAGCATCAGTACGGAGACCCAGTACTTC; J gene: TRBJ2-5; V gene: TRBV7-9; D gene: NA; clone size: NA
CDR3 protein: CASSDTSNHEQYF; CDR3 DNA: TGTGCCAGCAGCGATACTAGCAACCACGAGCAGTACTTC; J gene: TRBJ2-7; V gene: TRBV7-2; D gene: NA; clone size: NA
CDR3 protein: CASSMGQANTGELFF; CDR3 DNA: TGTGCCAGTAGCATGGGACAGGCGAACACCGGGGAGCTGTTTTTT; J gene: TRBJ2-2; V gene: TRBV19; D gene: TRBD1; clone size: once